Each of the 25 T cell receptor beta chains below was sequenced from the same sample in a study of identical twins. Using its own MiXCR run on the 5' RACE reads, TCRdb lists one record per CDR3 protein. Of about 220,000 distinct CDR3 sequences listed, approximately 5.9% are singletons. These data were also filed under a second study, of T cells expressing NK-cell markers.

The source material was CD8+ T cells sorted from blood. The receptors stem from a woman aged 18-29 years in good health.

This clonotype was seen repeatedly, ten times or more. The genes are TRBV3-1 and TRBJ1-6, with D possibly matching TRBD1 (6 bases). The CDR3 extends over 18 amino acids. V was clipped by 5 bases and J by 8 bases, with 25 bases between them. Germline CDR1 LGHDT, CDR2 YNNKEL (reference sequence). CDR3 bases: TGTGCCAGCAGCTACCGACCAGGGGCGAAGGAGTTCCATTCACCCCTCCACTTT. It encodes CASSYRPGAKEFHSPLHF.

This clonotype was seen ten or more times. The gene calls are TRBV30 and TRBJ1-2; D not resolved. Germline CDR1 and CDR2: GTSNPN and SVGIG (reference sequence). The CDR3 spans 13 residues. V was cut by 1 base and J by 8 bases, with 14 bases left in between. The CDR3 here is CAWSGGGLKGYTF. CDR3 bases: TGTGCCTGGAGTGGCGGCGGGTTGAAAGGCTACACCTTC.

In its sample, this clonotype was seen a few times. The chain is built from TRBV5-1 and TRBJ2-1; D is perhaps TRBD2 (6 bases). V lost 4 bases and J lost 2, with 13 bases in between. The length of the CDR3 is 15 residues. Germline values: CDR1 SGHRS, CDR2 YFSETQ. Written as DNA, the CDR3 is TGCGCCAGCAGCATGCGAAGGGAGGCCTACAATGAGCAGTTCTTC. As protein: CASSMRREAYNEQFF.

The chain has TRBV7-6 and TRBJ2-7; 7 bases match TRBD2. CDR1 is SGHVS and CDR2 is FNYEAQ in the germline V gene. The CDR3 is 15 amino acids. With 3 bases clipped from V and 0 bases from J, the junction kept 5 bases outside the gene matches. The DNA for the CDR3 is TGTGCCAGCAGCTTCGGGGGGACTAACTCCTACGAGCAGTACTTC. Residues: CASSFGGTNSYEQYF.

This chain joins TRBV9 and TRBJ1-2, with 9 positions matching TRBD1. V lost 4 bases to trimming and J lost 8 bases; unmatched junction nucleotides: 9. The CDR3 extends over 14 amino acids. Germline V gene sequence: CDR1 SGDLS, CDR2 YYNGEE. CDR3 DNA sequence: TGTGCCAGCAGCCCCTGGGACAGGGAACACGGCTACACCTTC. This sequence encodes CASSPWDREHGYTF.

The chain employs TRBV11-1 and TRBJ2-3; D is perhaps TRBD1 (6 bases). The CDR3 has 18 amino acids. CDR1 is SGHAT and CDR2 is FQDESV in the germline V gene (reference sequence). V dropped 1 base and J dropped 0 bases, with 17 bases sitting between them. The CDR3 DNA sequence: TGTGCCAGCAGCTTAGAATATCGGCAGGGGCTTAGCACAGATACGCAGTATTTT. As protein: CASSLEYRQGLSTDTQYF.

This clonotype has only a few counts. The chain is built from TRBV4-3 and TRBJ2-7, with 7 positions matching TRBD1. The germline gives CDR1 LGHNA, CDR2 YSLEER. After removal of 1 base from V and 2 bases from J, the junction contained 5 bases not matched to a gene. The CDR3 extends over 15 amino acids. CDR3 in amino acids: CASSQVRQGPYEQYF. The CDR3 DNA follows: TGCGCCAGCAGCCAAGTTCGACAGGGTCCCTACGAGCAGTACTTC.

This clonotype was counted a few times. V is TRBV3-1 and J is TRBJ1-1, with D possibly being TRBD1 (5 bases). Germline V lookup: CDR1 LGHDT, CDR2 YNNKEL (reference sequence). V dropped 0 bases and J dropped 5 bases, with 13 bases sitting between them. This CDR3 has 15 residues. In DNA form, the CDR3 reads TGTGCCAGCAGCCAAGAGCTTGAGGGGTTGACTGAAGCTTTCTTT. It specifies CASSQELEGLTEAFF.

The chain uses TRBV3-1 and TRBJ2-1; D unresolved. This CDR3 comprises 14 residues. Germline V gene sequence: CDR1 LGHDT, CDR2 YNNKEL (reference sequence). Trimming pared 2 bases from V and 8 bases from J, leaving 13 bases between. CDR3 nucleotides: TGTGCCAGCAGCCAAACAAGGACCCAGGATGAGCAGTTCTTC. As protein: CASSQTRTQDEQFF.

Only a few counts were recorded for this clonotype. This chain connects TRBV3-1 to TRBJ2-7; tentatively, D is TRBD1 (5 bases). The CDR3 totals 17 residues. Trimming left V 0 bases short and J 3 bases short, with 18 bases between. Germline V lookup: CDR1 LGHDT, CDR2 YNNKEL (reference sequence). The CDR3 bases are TGTGCCAGCAGCCAAGATGTGGTATACAGGCGTAACTACGAGCAGTACTTC. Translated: CASSQDVVYRRNYEQYF.

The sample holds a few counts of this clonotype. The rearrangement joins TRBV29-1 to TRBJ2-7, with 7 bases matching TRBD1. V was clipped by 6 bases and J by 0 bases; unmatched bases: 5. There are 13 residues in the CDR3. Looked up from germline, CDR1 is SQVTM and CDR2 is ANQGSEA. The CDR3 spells CSVRQGNSYEQYF. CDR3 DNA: TGCAGCGTCCGACAGGGAAACTCCTACGAGCAGTACTTC.

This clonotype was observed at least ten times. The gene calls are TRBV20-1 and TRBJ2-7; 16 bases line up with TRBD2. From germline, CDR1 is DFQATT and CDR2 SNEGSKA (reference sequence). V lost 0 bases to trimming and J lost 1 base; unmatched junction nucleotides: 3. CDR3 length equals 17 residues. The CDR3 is CSARDGTSGGDSYEQYF. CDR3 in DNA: TGCAGTGCTAGAGATGGGACTAGCGGGGGGGATTCCTACGAGCAGTACTTC.

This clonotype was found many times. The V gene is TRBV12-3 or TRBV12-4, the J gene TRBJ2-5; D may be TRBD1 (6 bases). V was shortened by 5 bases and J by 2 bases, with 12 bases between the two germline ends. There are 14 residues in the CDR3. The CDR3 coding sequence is TGTGCCAGCAGTAGGGGGACGGGTCAAGAGACCCAGTACTTC. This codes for CASSRGTGQETQYF.

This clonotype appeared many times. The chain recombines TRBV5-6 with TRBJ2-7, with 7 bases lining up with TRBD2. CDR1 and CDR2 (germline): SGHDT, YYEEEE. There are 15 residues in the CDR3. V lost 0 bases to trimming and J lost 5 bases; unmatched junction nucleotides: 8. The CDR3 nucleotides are TGTGCCAGCAGCTTGGCCAGGAAGCGGGATCACGAGCAGTACTTC. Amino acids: CASSLARKRDHEQYF.

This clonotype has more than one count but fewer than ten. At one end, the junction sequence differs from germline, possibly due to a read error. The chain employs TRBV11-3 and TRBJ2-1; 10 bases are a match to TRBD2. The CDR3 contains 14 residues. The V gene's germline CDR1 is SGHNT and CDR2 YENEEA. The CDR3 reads CASSPGTSEAEQSF. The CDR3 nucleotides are TGTGCCAGCAGCCCTGGGACTAGCGAGGCTGAGCAGTCCTTC.

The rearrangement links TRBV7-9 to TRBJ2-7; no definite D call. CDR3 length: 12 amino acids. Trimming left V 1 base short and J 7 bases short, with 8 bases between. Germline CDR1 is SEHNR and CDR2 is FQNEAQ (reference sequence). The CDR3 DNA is TGTGCCAGCAGCTTAGTCCCCCGGGAGCAGTACTTC. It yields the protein CASSLVPREQYF.

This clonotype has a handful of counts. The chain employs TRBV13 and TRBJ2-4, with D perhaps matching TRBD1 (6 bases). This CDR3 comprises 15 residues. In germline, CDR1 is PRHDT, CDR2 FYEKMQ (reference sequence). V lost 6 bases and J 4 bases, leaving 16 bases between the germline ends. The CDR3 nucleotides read TGTGCCAGCAGTTCATCCGGGACACTTAAAAACATTCAGTACTTC. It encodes CASSSSGTLKNIQYF.

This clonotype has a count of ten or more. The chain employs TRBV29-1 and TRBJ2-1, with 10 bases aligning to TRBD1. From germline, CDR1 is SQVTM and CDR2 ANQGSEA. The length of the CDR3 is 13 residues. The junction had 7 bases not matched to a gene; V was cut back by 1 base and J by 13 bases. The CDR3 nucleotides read TGCAGCGTTGAAGGTGGGACAGGGGCCGGTCAGTTCTTC. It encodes CSVEGGTGAGQFF.

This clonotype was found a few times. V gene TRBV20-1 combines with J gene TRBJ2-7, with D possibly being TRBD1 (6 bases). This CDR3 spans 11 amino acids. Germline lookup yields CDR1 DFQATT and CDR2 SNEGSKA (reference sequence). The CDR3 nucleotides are TGCAGGTCCATGACAGGATACGAGCAGTACTTC. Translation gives CRSMTGYEQYF.

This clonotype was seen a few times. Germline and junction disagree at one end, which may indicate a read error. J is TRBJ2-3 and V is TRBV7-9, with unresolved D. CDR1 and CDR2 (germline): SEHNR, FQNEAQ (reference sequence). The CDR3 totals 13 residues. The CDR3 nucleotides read TGTGCCAGCAGCTTAATCGGCACAGATATGCAGTATTTT. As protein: CASSLIGTDMQYF.

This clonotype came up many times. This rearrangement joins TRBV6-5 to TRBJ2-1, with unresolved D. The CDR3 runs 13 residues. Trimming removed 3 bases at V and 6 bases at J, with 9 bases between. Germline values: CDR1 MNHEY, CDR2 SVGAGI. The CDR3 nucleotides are TGTGCCAGCAGTTATAGTACCGGCAATGAGCAGTTCTTC. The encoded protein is CASSYSTGNEQFF.

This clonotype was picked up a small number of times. This CDR3 reads CASSLTAQETQYF. CDR3 nucleotides: TGTGCCAGCAGTTTAACAGCCCAAGAGACCCAGTACTTC. The chain joins TRBV12-3 or TRBV12-4 to TRBJ2-5, with D unclear. The CDR3 runs to 13 residues. The V gene lost 2 bases and the J gene lost 1 base, with 5 bases spanning the gap.

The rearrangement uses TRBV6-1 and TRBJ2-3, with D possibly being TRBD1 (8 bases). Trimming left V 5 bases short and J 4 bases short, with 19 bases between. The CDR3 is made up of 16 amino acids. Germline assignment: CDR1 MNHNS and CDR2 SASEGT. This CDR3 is CASSLTGEGVPDTQYF. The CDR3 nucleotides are TGTGCCAGCAGTCTGACAGGGGAGGGTGTGCCAGATACGCAGTATTTT.

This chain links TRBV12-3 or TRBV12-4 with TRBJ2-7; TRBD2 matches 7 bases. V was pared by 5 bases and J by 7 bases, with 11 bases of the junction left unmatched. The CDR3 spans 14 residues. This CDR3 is CASSGGLLLVEQYF. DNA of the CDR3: TGTGCCAGCAGTGGGGGACTATTACTCGTAGAGCAGTACTTC.

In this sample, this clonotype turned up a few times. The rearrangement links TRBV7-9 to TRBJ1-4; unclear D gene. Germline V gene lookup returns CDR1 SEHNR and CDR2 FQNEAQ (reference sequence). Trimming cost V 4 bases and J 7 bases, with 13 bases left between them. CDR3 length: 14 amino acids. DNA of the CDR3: TGTGCCAGCAGCTCTTCGCTACGGATTGAAAAACTGTTTTTT. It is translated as CASSSSLRIEKLFF.